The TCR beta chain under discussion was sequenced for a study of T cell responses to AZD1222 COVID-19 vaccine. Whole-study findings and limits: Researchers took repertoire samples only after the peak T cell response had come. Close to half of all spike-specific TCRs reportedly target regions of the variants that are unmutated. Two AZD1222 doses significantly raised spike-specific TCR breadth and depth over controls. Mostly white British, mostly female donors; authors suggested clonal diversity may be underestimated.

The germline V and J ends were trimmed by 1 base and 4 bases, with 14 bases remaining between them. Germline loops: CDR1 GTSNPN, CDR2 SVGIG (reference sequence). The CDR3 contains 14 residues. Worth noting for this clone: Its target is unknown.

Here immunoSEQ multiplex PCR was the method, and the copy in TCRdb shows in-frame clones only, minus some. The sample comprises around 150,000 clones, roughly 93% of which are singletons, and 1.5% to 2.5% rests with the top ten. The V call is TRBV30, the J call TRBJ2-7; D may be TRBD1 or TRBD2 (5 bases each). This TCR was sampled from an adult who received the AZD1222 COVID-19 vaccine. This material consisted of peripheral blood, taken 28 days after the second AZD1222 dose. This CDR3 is CAWSAGTILYEQYF. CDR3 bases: TGTGCCTGGAGTGCCGGGACCATCTTATACGAGCAGTACTTC.